The rows below give T cell receptor beta chains drawn from one sample of a study of identifying expanded T cells in peripheral blood. Measured with immunoSEQ multiplex PCR; TCRdb has only the in-frame clones, and not every one. The sample carries tens of thousands of clones, 85% recorded once. Source material: blood. These receptor sequences come from a person aged 18 to 75 in good health. Each CDR3 is given without its conserved first and last residue. The order of the fields is J gene, clone size, V gene, CDR3 protein. Clone size is not always given. Where it is, it says once, few, many or a class for expanded clones.

TRBJ2-4 | . | TRBV5-1 | ASSLVASGVKNIQY
TRBJ1-3 | few | TRBV7-2 | ASSYAIPRSGNTIY
TRBJ2-7 | once | TRBV7-8 | ASSADSPLPTYEQY
TRBJ2-3 | . | TRBV7-2 | ASSLDAGGGNTQY
TRBJ1-5 | . | TRBV2 | ASSPGQGLRSNQPQH
TRBJ2-1 | . | TRBV18 | ASSPVSSVSYNEQF
TRBJ1-3 | few | TRBV6-5 | ASSYGLDTGNTIY
TRBJ1-1 | . | TRBV5-4 | ASSARLGNTEAF
TRBJ2-7 | few | TRBV10-1 | ASSVAGGYEQY
TRBJ2-4 | . | TRBV27 | ASSLSGGIIAKNIQY
TRBJ1-5 | . | TRBV6-5 | ASSPLGGSNQPQH
TRBJ1-1 | . | TRBV5-4 | ASSLDRGNTEAF
TRBJ1-1 | . | TRBV19 | ASNGWSTEAF
TRBJ1-2 | . | TRBV4-1 | ASSQARGPVNYGYT
TRBJ1-1 | . | TRBV30 | AWSGLGGLPTEAF
TRBJ1-3 | . | TRBV5-6 | ASSLRGNSGNTIY
TRBJ2-7 | . | TRBV11-2 | ASSLGDTSYEQY
TRBJ1-5 | . | TRBV12-5 | ASGLPNQPQH
TRBJ1-1 | . | TRBV7-9 | ASSPLGGRGSTEAF
TRBJ1-2 | . | TRBV6-5 | ASSYGRTVYGYT
TRBJ1-5 | . | TRBV18 | ASSSSGNQPQH
TRBJ2-3 | . | TRBV19 | ASSRDNTDTQY
TRBJ2-3 | once | TRBV7-2 | ASSLTDTQY
TRBJ1-1 | . | TRBV2 | ASSTGGYVGAF
TRBJ2-7 | . | TRBV4-1 | ASSQSPQGVYEQY
TRBJ2-7 | once | TRBV7-9 | ASSLDSRYEQY
TRBJ1-2 | . | TRBV7-8 | ASSPGRAGAGYT
TRBJ1-1 | once | TRBV7-3 | ASSPGTGGTEAF
TRBJ2-7 | . | TRBV4-3 | ASSQGQDNYEQY
TRBJ1-5 | once | TRBV6-5 | ASRLHRGAGQPQH
TRBJ1-1 | . | TRBV19 | ASSITGVKTNTEAF
TRBJ1-1 | . | TRBV5-8 | ASSFMGPKDSEAF
TRBJ2-5 | . | TRBV6-6 | ASNTGGTQETQY
TRBJ1-2 | . | TRBV6-1 | ASRTGAQFGYT
TRBJ1-1 | few | TRBV18 | ASSPIKGTGTPVRAF
TRBJ1-1 | . | TRBV7-9 | ASSSGRTEAF
TRBJ2-7 | . | TRBV30 | AWLDLGSATFEQY
TRBJ1-2 | few | TRBV14 | ASSFPGSRQGYT
TRBJ2-3 | . | TRBV18 | ASSPPRTGYTDTQY
TRBJ2-3 | . | TRBV7-2 | ASSLGRLAGTTDTQY
TRBJ2-2 | few | TRBV7-6 | ASSFEGAVTGELF
TRBJ1-3 | . | TRBV9 | ASSVVDSTGNTIY
TRBJ1-1 | . | TRBV9 | ASSVGGKDTEAF
TRBJ1-4 | . | TRBV2 | ASQGPFRNEKLF
TRBJ2-5 | . | TRBV7-6 | ASSLGGTPWEETQY
TRBJ2-3 | . | TRBV6-6 | ASSRTLGGSTDTQY
TRBJ1-6 | . | TRBV2 | ASSERVLSYNSPLH
TRBJ1-3 | . | TRBV6-6 | ASSYSGRSSGNTIY
TRBJ1-1 | . | TRBV6-5 | ASRLGQLTVEAF
TRBJ1-2 | . | TRBV6-1 | ASSEFGTGGGYT
TRBJ2-3 | . | TRBV6-5 | ASSYRGASNTQY
TRBJ1-2 | . | TRBV7-2 | ASSSRQLNGYT
TRBJ1-2 | . | TRBV5-5 | ASSLGADYGYT
TRBJ1-6 | . | TRBV7-2 | ASSLAKVSPLH
TRBJ1-6 | . | TRBV5-4 | ASSLGGSQNSPLH